The T cell receptor beta chain described here comes from a study of STAT3 mutations in large granular lymphocyte leukemia. Clones were read by immunoSEQ multiplex PCR, and TCRdb kept only the in-frame ones, dropping some. This table holds roughly 35,000 clones, roughly 90% found once. Points from the study as a whole: Sampling intervals varied between patients and samples. Every T-LGLL patient had at least one immunodominant TCRbeta clonotype.

V was pared by 4 bases and J by 0 bases, with 10 bases between. The CDR3 runs 16 residues. Germline V gene data show CDR1 as SGHTA and CDR2 as FQGNSA. Worth noting for this clone: The antigen is not known.

The clonotype originates from a human donor with T large granular lymphocyte leukemia. Some clones in this sample may be carry-over from other donors' samples. The chain combines TRBV7-2 with TRBJ2-6, with a tentative D call TRBD2 (6 bases). The specimen sequenced was PBMCs. In DNA form, the CDR3 reads TGTGCCAGCAGCTCGGAGGGGAACTCTGGGGCCAACGTCCTGACTTTC. This encodes CASSSEGNSGANVLTF.